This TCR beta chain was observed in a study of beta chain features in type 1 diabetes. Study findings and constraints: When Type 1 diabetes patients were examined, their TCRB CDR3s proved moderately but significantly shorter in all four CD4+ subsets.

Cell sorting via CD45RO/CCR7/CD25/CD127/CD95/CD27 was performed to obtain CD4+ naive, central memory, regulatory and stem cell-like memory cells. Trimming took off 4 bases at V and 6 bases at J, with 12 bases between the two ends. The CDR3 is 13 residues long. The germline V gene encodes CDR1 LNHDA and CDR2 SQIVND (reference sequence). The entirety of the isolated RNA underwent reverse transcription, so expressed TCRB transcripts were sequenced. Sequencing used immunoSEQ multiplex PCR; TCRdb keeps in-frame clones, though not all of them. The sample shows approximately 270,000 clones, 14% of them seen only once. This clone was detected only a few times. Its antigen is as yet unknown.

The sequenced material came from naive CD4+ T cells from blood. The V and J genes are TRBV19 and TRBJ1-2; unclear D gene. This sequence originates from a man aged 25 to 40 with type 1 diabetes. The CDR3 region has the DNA TGTGCCAGTAGTAGAGGGATCGTGGATGGCTACACCTTC. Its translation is CASSRGIVDGYTF. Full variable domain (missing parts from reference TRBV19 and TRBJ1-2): DGGITQSPKYLFRKEGQNVTLSCEQNLNHDAMYWYRQDPGQGLRLIYYSQIVNDFQKGDIAEGYSVSREKKESFPLTVTSAQKNPTAFYLCASSRGIVDGYTFGSGTRLTVV.